Shown below are 4 T cell receptor beta chains from a single sample sequenced in a study of cytomegalovirus exposure and HLA in healthy donors. Some clones are missing from TCRdb's copy, which holds only in-frame ones; the method was immunoSEQ multiplex PCR. The table has some 350,000 clones, about 85% seen once; the top ten hold over 1%. The sequenced sample consisted of PBMCs. These receptors were collected from a woman under 40 in good health and CMV-seropositive.

The chain combines TRBV6-5 with TRBJ1-4; a possible D gene is TRBD1 (5 bases). CDR1 and CDR2 (germline): MNHEY, SVGAGI. Deletions cut 6 bases from V and 13 bases from J, with 12 bases between. CDR3 length equals 11 residues. In DNA, the CDR3 is TGTGCCAGCAGGTACAGGAAAGGACTGTTTTTT. It specifies CASRYRKGLFF.

CDR3 DNA: TGTGCCAGCAGTGGACAGGACCACTATGGCTACACCTTC. Translating it yields CASSGQDHYGYTF. This chain uses TRBV25-1 with TRBJ1-2, with D perhaps TRBD1 (6 bases). V was shortened by 4 bases and J by 3 bases, with 9 bases between the two germline ends. Germline loops: CDR1 MGHDK, CDR2 SYGVNS. The CDR3 runs 13 residues.

The chain uses TRBV12-5 and TRBJ2-1; TRBD1 is a possible D gene (6 bases). Per germline, CDR1 LGHNT and CDR2 FRNRAP. V lost 2 bases and J lost 8, with 13 bases in between. This CDR3 region has 14 residues. Here the CDR3 reads CASGLPPDSHEQFF. CDR3 sequence (DNA): TGTGCTAGTGGTTTGCCCCCGGACAGTCATGAGCAGTTCTTC. Full variable domain (missing parts from reference TRBV12-5 and TRBJ2-1): DARVTQTPRHKVTEMGQEVTMRCQPILGHNTVFWYRQTMMQGLELLAYFRNRAPLDDSGMPKDRFSAEMPDATLATLKIQPSEPRDSAVYFCASGLPPDSHEQFFGPGTRLTVL.

The V call is TRBV6-5, the J call TRBJ1-2; no firm D call. Trimming pared 2 bases from V and 1 base from J, leaving 14 bases between. Per the germline V gene, CDR1 is MNHEY and CDR2 is SVGAGI. The CDR3 is made up of 16 amino acids. The CDR3 is CASSYGQPPLNYGYTF. The CDR3 region has the DNA TGTGCCAGCAGTTACGGGCAGCCCCCCCTTAACTATGGCTACACCTTC.